Listed below are T cell receptor beta chains from one sample, sequenced in a study of CD8+ T cells in alopecia areata. Some clones are missing from TCRdb's copy, which holds only in-frame ones; the method was immunoSEQ multiplex PCR. The data hold more than 75,000 clones, with 41% observed a single time. Sequenced material: CD4+ T cells sorted from blood. The receptors originated from a human donor with alopecia areata. Each CDR3 is given with its conserved first and last residue. A D gene is named only where the DNA matches it firmly. Size is omitted from some rows. Given values are once, few, many or a class for expanded clones.

V gene: TRBV30; clone size: -; J gene: TRBJ2-3; D gene: TRBD2; CDR3 DNA: TGTGCCTGGAGTAGCCCGAACATAGCGGGATCTGTGTATTTT; CDR3 protein: CAWSSPNIAGSVYF
V gene: TRBV5-1; clone size: -; J gene: TRBJ1-1; D gene: -; CDR3 DNA: TGCGCCAGCAGCTTCGGCCGGAACACTGAAGCTTTCTTT; CDR3 protein: CASSFGRNTEAFF
V gene: TRBV4-1; clone size: few; J gene: TRBJ2-2; D gene: -; CDR3 DNA: TGCGCCAGCAGCCGGCAACCCGGGAGCAACACCGGGGAGCTGTTTTTT; CDR3 protein: CASSRQPGSNTGELFF
V gene: TRBV28; clone size: -; J gene: TRBJ1-2; D gene: -; CDR3 DNA: TGTGCCAGCAGGGAGACAGCTAACTATGGCTACACCTTC; CDR3 protein: CASRETANYGYTF
V gene: TRBV7-9; clone size: few; J gene: TRBJ2-4; D gene: -; CDR3 DNA: TGTGCCAGCAGCTTAGGTGACAATGTGGCCAAAAACATTCAGTACTTC; CDR3 protein: CASSLGDNVAKNIQYF
V gene: TRBV30; clone size: -; J gene: TRBJ1-4; D gene: -; CDR3 DNA: TGTGCCTGGAGTGTACGAACCCGAGAACTGTTTTTT; CDR3 protein: CAWSVRTRELFF
V gene: TRBV19; clone size: -; J gene: TRBJ2-5; D gene: TRBD2; CDR3 DNA: TGTGCCAGTAGGGAGCGGGAAGTACAAGAGACCCAGTACTTC; CDR3 protein: CASREREVQETQYF
V gene: TRBV4-2; clone size: -; J gene: TRBJ2-6; D gene: -; CDR3 DNA: TGTGCCAGCAGCCAAGATCCCATCTCTGGGGCCAACGTCCTGACTTTC; CDR3 protein: CASSQDPISGANVLTF
V gene: TRBV5-1; clone size: few; J gene: TRBJ2-1; D gene: -; CDR3 DNA: TGCGCCAGCAGCAAGGGACTTCACAATGAGCAGTTCTTC; CDR3 protein: CASSKGLHNEQFF
V gene: TRBV28; clone size: -; J gene: TRBJ2-5; D gene: -; CDR3 DNA: TGTGCCAGCAGTTCGAGGGGCGGGATAGGTCAAGAGACCCAGTACTTC; CDR3 protein: CASSSRGGIGQETQYF
V gene: TRBV4-3; clone size: -; J gene: TRBJ2-1; D gene: -; CDR3 DNA: TGCGCCAGCAGCCAAGACAATCGGCTCTTGGGGGGTGAGCAGTTCTTC; CDR3 protein: CASSQDNRLLGGEQFF
V gene: TRBV7-9; clone size: few; J gene: TRBJ1-1; D gene: TRBD1; CDR3 DNA: TGTGCCAGCAGCTCGCCACAGGGGGCTCGGACTGAAGCTTTCTTT; CDR3 protein: CASSSPQGARTEAFF
V gene: TRBV13; clone size: -; J gene: TRBJ2-7; D gene: TRBD1; CDR3 DNA: TGTGCCAGCAGCTTAGTTCGGACAGGGGTCGAGCAGTACTTC; CDR3 protein: CASSLVRTGVEQYF
V gene: TRBV4-2; clone size: -; J gene: TRBJ2-1; D gene: TRBD2; CDR3 DNA: TGTGCCAGCAGCCGTTATGCCGGGACTAGCGCGAGCTCCTACAATGAGCAGTTCTTC; CDR3 protein: CASSRYAGTSASSYNEQFF
V gene: TRBV5-1; clone size: -; J gene: TRBJ2-1; D gene: -; CDR3 DNA: TGCGCCAGCAGCTTGGTTGCAGGGACCAAAAATTACAATGAGCAGTTCTTC; CDR3 protein: CASSLVAGTKNYNEQFF
V gene: TRBV27; clone size: few; J gene: TRBJ2-1; D gene: TRBD2; CDR3 DNA: TGTGCCAGCAGTGGCGCGGGAGTCGTCTGGTTCTTC; CDR3 protein: CASSGAGVVWFF
V gene: TRBV5-1; clone size: -; J gene: TRBJ1-1; D gene: TRBD1; CDR3 DNA: TGCGCCAGCAGCTTGACCCGACAGGGGAACACTGAAGCTTTCTTT; CDR3 protein: CASSLTRQGNTEAFF